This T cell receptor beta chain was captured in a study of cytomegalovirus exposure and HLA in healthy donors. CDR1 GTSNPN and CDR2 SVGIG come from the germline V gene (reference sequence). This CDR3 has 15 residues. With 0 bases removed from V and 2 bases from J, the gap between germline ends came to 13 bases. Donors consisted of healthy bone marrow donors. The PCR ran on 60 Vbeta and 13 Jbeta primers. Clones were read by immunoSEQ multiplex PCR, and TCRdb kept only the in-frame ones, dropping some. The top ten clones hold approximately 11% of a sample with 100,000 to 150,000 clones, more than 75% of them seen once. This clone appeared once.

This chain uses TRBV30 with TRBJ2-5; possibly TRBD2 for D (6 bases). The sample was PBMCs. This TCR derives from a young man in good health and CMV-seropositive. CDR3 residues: CAWSVRRGLQETQYF. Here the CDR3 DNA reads TGTGCCTGGAGTGTACGGCGGGGTTTACAAGAGACCCAGTACTTC.